This entry lists 19 T cell receptor beta chains sequenced from one sample in a study of cytomegalovirus exposure and HLA in healthy donors. The PCR ran on 60 Vbeta and 13 Jbeta primers. Produced via immunoSEQ multiplex PCR; TCRdb's table is partial and in-frame only. This sample carries tens of thousands of clones, around three quarters of them seen once, and the ten largest clones take over 0.95%. Input material: PBMCs. These receptors all stem from a male donor in good health and CMV-seronegative.

About this clone itself: The junction departs from germline at one end; a sequencing error may be responsible. The J gene is TRBJ1-6, the V gene TRBV6-6; 7 bases are a match to TRBD1. CDR1 and CDR2 (germline): MNHNY, SVGAGI (reference sequence). There are 13 residues in the CDR3. CDR3 sequence: CASSYWGQTPLNF. The CDR3, as DNA: TGTGCCAGCAGTTACTGGGGACAGACACCCCTCAACTTT.

The J gene is TRBJ2-7, the V gene TRBV28; D is possibly TRBD2 (6 bases). The V and J ends lost 5 bases and 6 bases respectively, with 20 bases between them. Germline CDR1 and CDR2: MDHEN and SYDVKM. This CDR3 region has 15 residues. CDR3 amino acids: CASSPSIGGAGEQYF. In nucleotides, the CDR3 is TGTGCCAGCAGTCCTTCAATCGGGGGTGCTGGCGAGCAGTACTTC.

This clone was seen only a few times. This rearrangement joins TRBV29-1 to TRBJ1-1; D perhaps matches TRBD1 (5 bases). The V end lost 6 bases, the J end lost 3 bases, and 17 bases lay between the germline ends. Germline V gene data show CDR1 as SQVTM and CDR2 as ANQGSEA. The CDR3 sequence is 14 residues long. The CDR3, as DNA: TGCAGCGTAGACATCAGCGGAGGGGACACTGAAGCTTTCTTT. Translating it yields CSVDISGGDTEAFF.

The chain employs TRBV29-1 and TRBJ2-2; D possibly corresponds to TRBD1 (8 bases). The length of the CDR3 is 17 residues. Per the germline V gene, CDR1 is SQVTM and CDR2 is ANQGSEA. The V gene lost 6 bases and the J gene lost 5 bases, with 25 bases spanning the gap. CDR3 amino acids: CSVKGTGLDKNTGELFF. CDR3 sequence (DNA): TGCAGCGTCAAAGGGACAGGACTAGATAAAAATACCGGGGAGCTGTTTTTT.

The J gene is TRBJ1-1, the V gene TRBV27, with D tentatively TRBD1 (5 bases). Trimming left V 2 bases short and J 4 bases short, with 14 bases between. This CDR3 comprises 15 residues. Germline CDR1 reads MNHEY; CDR2 reads SMNVEV (reference sequence). DNA for the CDR3: TGTGCCAGCAGTTTAAACGGGGACTTCGGCACTGAAGCTTTCTTT. This gives the protein CASSLNGDFGTEAFF.

V and J are TRBV5-1 and TRBJ2-1; the D gene is possibly TRBD2 (5 bases). Germline assignment: CDR1 SGHRS and CDR2 YFSETQ. Trimming cost V 0 bases and J 7 bases, with 17 bases left between them. CDR3 length equals 16 residues. Here the CDR3 reads CASSLELGDVLNEQFF. DNA for the CDR3: TGCGCCAGCAGCTTGGAATTGGGAGACGTGCTGAATGAGCAGTTCTTC.

This clone was seen a handful of times. The chain uses TRBV10-3 and TRBJ2-7, with 10 bases aligning to TRBD2. Trimming at V came to 2 bases and at J to 7 bases, leaving 5 bases not matched to a gene. Germline-derived CDR1 and CDR2 are ENHRY and SYGVKD. This CDR3 contains 14 residues. CDR3 nucleotide sequence: TGTGCCATCAGTGAGAGCGGGAGGGCCGATGAGCAGTACTTC. This codes for CAISESGRADEQYF.

V gene TRBV6-6 combines with J gene TRBJ2-5; 8 nucleotides agree with TRBD1. With the DNA end fitting TRBJ2-7 better, the J assignment may be wrong. Germline V gene sequence: CDR1 MNHNY, CDR2 SVGAGI (reference sequence). This CDR3 contains 15 residues. The CDR3 coding sequence is TGTGCCAGCAGCCCCGGGGGAGGACAGGGCTACGAGCAGTACTTC. As protein: CASSPGGGQGYEQYF.

The chain recombines TRBV30 with TRBJ1-1; 10 bases are shared with TRBD1. Germline assignment: CDR1 GTSNPN and CDR2 SVGIG (reference sequence). V was clipped by 5 bases and J by 2 bases; unmatched bases: 5. The CDR3 totals 14 residues. In nucleotides, the CDR3 is TGTGCCTGGGACAGGGGGCGGGAAAACACTGAAGCTTTCTTT. Translated, it gives CAWDRGRENTEAFF.

CDR3 nucleotide sequence: TGTGCTAGTGGTTTGGGACTACGGGGGTCCTATAATTCACCCCTCCACTTT. Its translation is CASGLGLRGSYNSPLHF. The rearrangement uses TRBV12-5 and TRBJ1-6; possible D gene TRBD1, 5 bases. CDR3 length equals 17 residues. V was clipped by 1 base and J by 1 base, with 11 bases between them. The germline V gene encodes CDR1 LGHNT and CDR2 FRNRAP.

This chain uses TRBV7-2 with TRBJ2-3; 10 bases fit TRBD2. In germline, CDR1 is SGHTA, CDR2 FQGNSA. The CDR3 consists of 17 residues. Trimming cost V 2 bases and J 2 bases; bases outside gene matches: 7. The CDR3 loop reads CASSLKLGLATTDTQYF. As DNA, the CDR3 is TGTGCCAGCAGCTTAAAATTGGGACTAGCGACCACAGATACGCAGTATTTT.

V usage is TRBV6-5 and J usage is TRBJ2-1; D possibly corresponds to TRBD2 (6 bases). This CDR3 has 13 residues. Germline CDR1 MNHEY, CDR2 SVGAGI. The germline V and J ends were trimmed by 8 bases and 9 bases, with 17 bases remaining between them. CDR3 in amino acids: CASWRESLGEQFF. In DNA, the CDR3 is TGTGCCAGCTGGAGGGAGTCTCTGGGTGAGCAGTTCTTC.

CDR3 region: CASSLDRGNTEAFF. The CDR3 bases are TGCGCCAGCAGCTTGGACAGGGGGAACACTGAAGCTTTCTTT. V and J are TRBV5-1 and TRBJ1-1; 7 bases are a match to TRBD1. V shed 0 bases, J shed 1 base, and the junction held 0 bases outside the gene matches. Germline CDR1 reads SGHRS; CDR2 reads YFSETQ. The CDR3 runs to 14 residues.

The chain carries TRBV5-1 and TRBJ2-3; the match to TRBD1 covers 9 bases. Germline CDR1 and CDR2: SGHRS and YFSETQ. Trimming cost V 3 bases and J 3 bases; bases outside gene matches: 2. This CDR3 comprises 14 residues. CDR3 DNA: TGCGCCAGCAGCTACGGACAGGGGACAGATACGCAGTATTTT. Translated: CASSYGQGTDTQYF.

The chain is built from TRBV6-1 and TRBJ1-2; no reliable D call. Germline V gene sequence: CDR1 MNHNS, CDR2 SASEGT. The V end was cut by 2 bases, the J end by 8 bases, with 15 bases between. The CDR3 has 14 residues. The CDR3: CASSESVRGRGYTF. DNA of the CDR3: TGTGCCAGCAGTGAATCCGTACGAGGGAGAGGCTACACCTTC.

A word on this clone: A read error may account for a junction end that differs from germline. The V gene is TRBV6-6, the J gene TRBJ1-5, with D tentatively TRBD1 (6 bases). Germline CDR1 is MNHNY and CDR2 is SVGAGI (reference sequence). The CDR3 runs 15 residues. The CDR3 spells CASSTFRGGNQPQNF. The DNA for the CDR3 is TGTGCCAGCAGTACCTTTCGGGGGGGCAATCAGCCCCAGAATTTT.

This clone was observed a handful of times. The chain uses TRBV6-4 and TRBJ1-1; D unclear. V was clipped by 5 bases and J by 6 bases, with 22 bases between them. This CDR3 comprises 16 residues. The germline gives CDR1 MRHNA, CDR2 SNTAGT. CDR3 amino acids: CASSPIGFKVLAEAFF. The CDR3 DNA follows: TGTGCCAGCAGTCCGATCGGGTTTAAAGTCTTGGCTGAAGCTTTCTTT.

This clone was seen a few times. This sequence joins TRBV19 and TRBJ2-7; tentatively, D is TRBD1 (5 bases). Germline CDR1 reads LNHDA; CDR2 reads SQIVND (reference sequence). The V end was cut by 3 bases, the J end by 4 bases, with 10 bases between. This CDR3 has 13 residues. CDR3 DNA sequence: TGTGCCAGTAGTATTCCAGGGTTGTACGAGCAGTACTTC. Its protein product is CASSIPGLYEQYF.

This sequence joins TRBV19 and TRBJ1-1, with D unresolved. V shed 5 bases and J shed 3 bases, with 16 bases lying between them. This CDR3 region has 15 residues. Germline CDR1 LNHDA, CDR2 SQIVND (reference sequence). The CDR3 spells CASSGVVTGDTEAFF. The CDR3 DNA sequence: TGTGCCAGTAGTGGCGTGGTGACGGGAGACACTGAAGCTTTCTTT. Combining the CDR3 with reference TRBV19 and TRBJ1-1 gives the whole variable domain DGGITQSPKYLFRKEGQNVTLSCEQNLNHDAMYWYRQDPGQGLRLIYYSQIVNDFQKGDIAEGYSVSREKKESFPLTVTSAQKNPTAFYLCASSGVVTGDTEAFFGQGTRLTVV.